This is a list of T cell receptor beta chains from one sample in a study of blood T cell repertoires in COVID-19. Assay: immunoSEQ multiplex PCR; the TCRdb copy retains only in-frame clones and omits some. The data contain some 380,000 clones, 87% of them singletons. Sequencing input: PBMCs or T cells enriched from blood (not recorded which). These receptors came from a man under 40 who had recovered from COVID-19. Both conserved end residues are part of each CDR3. Each record gives: clone size, J gene, CDR3 length, D gene, V gene, CDR3 protein, CDR3 DNA. A D gene is named only where the DNA matches it firmly. The size of a clone is reported for some rows only, either as once, few or many, or as a class for expanded clones.

>NA|TRBJ2-7|15|TRBD1|TRBV6-5
CASSSGTGKGYEQYF
TGTGCCAGCAGTTCCGGGACAGGGAAGGGGTACGAGCAGTACTTC
>NA|TRBJ2-6|18|NA|TRBV7-9
CASSSPGTGISGANVLTF
TGTGCCAGCAGCTCCCCTGGGACTGGGATCTCTGGGGCCAACGTCCTGACTTTC
>few|TRBJ1-1|15|NA|TRBV18
CASSRTSGDGTEAFF
TGTGCCAGCTCACGAACGTCCGGAGATGGCACTGAAGCTTTCTTT
>NA|TRBJ2-5|15|TRBD1|TRBV14
CASSPYRGREETQYF
TGTGCCAGCAGCCCGTACAGGGGCCGGGAAGAGACCCAGTACTTC
>NA|TRBJ2-7|13|TRBD1|TRBV30
CAWATGQNYEQYF
TGTGCCTGGGCGACAGGGCAAAACTACGAGCAGTACTTC
>NA|TRBJ1-6|17|NA|TRBV5-4
CASSLWWAGESSSPLHF
TGTGCCAGCAGCTTGTGGTGGGCAGGGGAAAGTAGTTCACCCCTCCACTTT
>NA|TRBJ2-1|13|NA|TRBV7-3
CASSPPPSDEQFF
TGTGCCAGCAGCCCCCCACCCAGCGATGAGCAGTTCTTC
>once|TRBJ1-5|15|NA|TRBV19
CATRGAGRGNQPQHF
TGTGCCACCCGGGGGGCCGGCAGGGGCAATCAGCCCCAGCATTTT
>NA|TRBJ2-3|18|TRBD2|TRBV4-1
CASSQGRTRAGATDTQYF
TGCGCCAGCAGCCAAGGGAGGACGCGAGCGGGGGCCACAGATACGCAGTATTTT
>NA|TRBJ2-5|13|NA|TRBV18
CASSLMEQETQYF
TGTGCCAGCTCACTTATGGAGCAGGAGACCCAGTACTTC
>NA|TRBJ2-1|15|NA|TRBV9
CASSAGMSSYNEQFF
TGTGCCAGCAGCGCGGGGATGAGCTCCTACAATGAGCAGTTCTTC
>NA|TRBJ2-1|13|NA|TRBV3-1/TRBV3-2
CASSSDRYNEQFF
TGTGCCAGCAGCTCCGACAGATACAATGAGCAGTTCTTC
>NA|TRBJ2-7|12|NA|TRBV5-1
CASRGRGYEQYF
TGCGCCAGCAGGGGAAGGGGCTACGAGCAGTACTTC
>NA|TRBJ1-6|17|NA|TRBV7-3
CASSLTGMGNYNSPLHF
TGTGCCAGCAGCCTCACAGGGATGGGTAACTATAATTCACCCCTCCACTTT
>NA|TRBJ2-7|15|NA|TRBV7-9
CASSPTSGGGYEQYF
TGTGCCAGCAGCCCTACCTCAGGGGGAGGATACGAGCAGTACTTC
>NA|TRBJ1-6|15|NA|TRBV5-4
CASSLDGGGNSPLHF
TGTGCCAGCAGCTTGGACGGCGGAGGGAATTCACCCCTCCACTTT
>NA|TRBJ2-5|15|TRBD1|TRBV4-2
CASSPGTGVEETQYF
TGTGCCAGCAGCCCCGGGACAGGGGTTGAAGAGACCCAGTACTTC
>NA|TRBJ2-2|19|NA|TRBV30
CAWSVRGLVTGTNTGELFF
TGTGCCTGGAGTGTAAGGGGACTCGTCACGGGAACGAACACCGGGGAGCTGTTTTTT
>NA|TRBJ2-2|14|NA|TRBV3-1/TRBV3-2
CASTGLSNTGELFF
TGTGCCAGCACTGGCCTGTCGAACACCGGGGAGCTGTTTTTT
>NA|TRBJ2-1|17|TRBD2|TRBV7-2
CASSFGTSGAFYNEQFF
TGTGCCAGCAGCTTTGGGACTAGCGGGGCCTTCTACAATGAGCAGTTCTTC